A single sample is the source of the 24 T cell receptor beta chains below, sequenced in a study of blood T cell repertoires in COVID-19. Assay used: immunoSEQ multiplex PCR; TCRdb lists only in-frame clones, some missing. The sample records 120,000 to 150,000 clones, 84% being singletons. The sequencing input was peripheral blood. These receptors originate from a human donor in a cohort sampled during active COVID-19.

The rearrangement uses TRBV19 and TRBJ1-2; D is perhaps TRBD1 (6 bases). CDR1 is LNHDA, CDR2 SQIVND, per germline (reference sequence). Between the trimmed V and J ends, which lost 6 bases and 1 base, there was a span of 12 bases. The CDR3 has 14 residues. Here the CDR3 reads CASSPGDSNYGYTF. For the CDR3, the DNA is TGTGCCAGTAGCCCAGGGGATAGTAACTATGGCTACACCTTC. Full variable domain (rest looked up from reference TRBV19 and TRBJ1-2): DGGITQSPKYLFRKEGQNVTLSCEQNLNHDAMYWYRQDPGQGLRLIYYSQIVNDFQKGDIAEGYSVSREKKESFPLTVTSAQKNPTAFYLCASSPGDSNYGYTFGSGTRLTVV.

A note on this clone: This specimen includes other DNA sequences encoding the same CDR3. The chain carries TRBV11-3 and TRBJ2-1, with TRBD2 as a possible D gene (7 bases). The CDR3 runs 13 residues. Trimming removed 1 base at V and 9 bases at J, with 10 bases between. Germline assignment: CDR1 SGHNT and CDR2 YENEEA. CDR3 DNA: TGTGCCAGCAGCTTAGGGGGGGGCGGTGAGCAGTTCTTC. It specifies CASSLGGGGEQFF.

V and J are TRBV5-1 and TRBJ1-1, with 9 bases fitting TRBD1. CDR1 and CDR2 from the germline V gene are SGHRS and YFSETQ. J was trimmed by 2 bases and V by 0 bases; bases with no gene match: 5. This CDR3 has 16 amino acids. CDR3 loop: CASSLDGTGTNTEAFF. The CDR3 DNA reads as TGCGCCAGCAGCTTGGACGGGACAGGGACAAACACTGAAGCTTTCTTT.

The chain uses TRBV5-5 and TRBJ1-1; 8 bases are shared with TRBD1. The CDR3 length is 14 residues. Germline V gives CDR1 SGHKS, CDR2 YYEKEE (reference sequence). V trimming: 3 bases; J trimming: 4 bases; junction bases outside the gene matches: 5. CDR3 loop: CASSSTGEFTEAFF. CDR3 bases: TGTGCCAGCAGCTCGACAGGGGAATTCACTGAAGCTTTCTTT.

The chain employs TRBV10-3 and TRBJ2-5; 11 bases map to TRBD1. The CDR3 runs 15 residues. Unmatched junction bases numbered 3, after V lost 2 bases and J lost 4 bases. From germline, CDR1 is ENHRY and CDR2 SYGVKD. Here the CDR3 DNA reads TGTGCCATCAGTGAGAGGACAGGGGGCTTAGAGACCCAGTACTTC. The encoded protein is CAISERTGGLETQYF.

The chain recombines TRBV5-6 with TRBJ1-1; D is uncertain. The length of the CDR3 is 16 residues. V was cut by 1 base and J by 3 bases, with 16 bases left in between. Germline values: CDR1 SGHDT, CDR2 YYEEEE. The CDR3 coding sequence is TGTGCCAGCAGCTTGCTTCGTCGAGGGCGGGACACTGAAGCTTTCTTT. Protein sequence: CASSLLRRGRDTEAFF.

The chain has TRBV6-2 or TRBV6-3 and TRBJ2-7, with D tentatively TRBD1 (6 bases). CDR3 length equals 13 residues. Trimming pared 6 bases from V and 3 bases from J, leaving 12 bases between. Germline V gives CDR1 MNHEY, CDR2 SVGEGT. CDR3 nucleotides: TGTGCCAGCAGCCGACAGGCGTTCTACGAGCAGTACTTC. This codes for CASSRQAFYEQYF.

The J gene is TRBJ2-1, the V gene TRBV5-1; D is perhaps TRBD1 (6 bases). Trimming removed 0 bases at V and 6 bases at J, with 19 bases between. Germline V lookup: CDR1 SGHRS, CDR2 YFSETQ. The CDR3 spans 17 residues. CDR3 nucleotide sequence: TGCGCCAGCAGCTTGGACGGGGCAGGGGCGCTTCTCAATGAGCAGTTCTTC. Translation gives CASSLDGAGALLNEQFF.

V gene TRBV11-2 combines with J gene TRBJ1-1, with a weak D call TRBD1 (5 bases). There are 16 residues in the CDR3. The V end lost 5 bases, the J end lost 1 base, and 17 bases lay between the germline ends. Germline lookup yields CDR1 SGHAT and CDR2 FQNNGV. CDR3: CASSRARATTNTEAFF. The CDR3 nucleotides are TGTGCCAGCAGCCGGGCCAGGGCCACCACGAACACTGAAGCTTTCTTT. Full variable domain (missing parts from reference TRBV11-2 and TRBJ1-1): EAGVAQSPRYKIIEKRQSVAFWCNPISGHATLYWYQQILGQGPKLLIQFQNNGVVDDSQLPKDRFSAERLKGVDSTLKIQPAKLEDSAVYLCASSRARATTNTEAFFGQGTRLTVV.

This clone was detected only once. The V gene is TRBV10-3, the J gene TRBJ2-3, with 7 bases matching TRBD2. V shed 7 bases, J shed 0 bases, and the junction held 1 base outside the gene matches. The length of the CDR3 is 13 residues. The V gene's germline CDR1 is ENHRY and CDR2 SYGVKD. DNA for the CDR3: TGTGCCATCACTAGCGGCAGCACAGATACGCAGTATTTT. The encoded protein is CAITSGSTDTQYF.

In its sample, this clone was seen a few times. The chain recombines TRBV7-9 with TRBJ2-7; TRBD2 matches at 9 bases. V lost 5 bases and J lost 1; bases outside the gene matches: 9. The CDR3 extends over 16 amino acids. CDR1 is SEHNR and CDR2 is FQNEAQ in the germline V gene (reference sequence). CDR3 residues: CASSLDERGESYEQYF. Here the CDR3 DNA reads TGTGCCAGCAGCCTAGACGAGCGGGGGGAGTCCTACGAGCAGTACTTC.

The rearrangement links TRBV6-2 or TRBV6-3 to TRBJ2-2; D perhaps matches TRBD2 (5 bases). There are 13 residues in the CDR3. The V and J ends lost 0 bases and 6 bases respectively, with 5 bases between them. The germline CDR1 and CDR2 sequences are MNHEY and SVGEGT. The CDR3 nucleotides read TGTGCCAGCAGTTACTCGAGGGCCGGGGAGCTGTTTTTT. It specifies CASSYSRAGELFF.

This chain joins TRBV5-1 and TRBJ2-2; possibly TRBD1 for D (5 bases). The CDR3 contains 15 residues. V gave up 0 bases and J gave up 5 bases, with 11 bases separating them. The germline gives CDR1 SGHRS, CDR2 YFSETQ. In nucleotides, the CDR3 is TGCGCCAGCAGCTTGGTTAGGAGACAGACCGGGGAGCTGTTTTTT. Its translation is CASSLVRRQTGELFF. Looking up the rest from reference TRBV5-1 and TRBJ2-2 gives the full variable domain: KAGVTQTPRYLIKTRGQQVTLSCSPISGHRSVSWYQQTPGQGLQFLFEYFSETQRNKGNFPGRFSGRQFSNSRSEMNVSTLELGDSALYLCASSLVRRQTGELFFGEGSRLTVL.

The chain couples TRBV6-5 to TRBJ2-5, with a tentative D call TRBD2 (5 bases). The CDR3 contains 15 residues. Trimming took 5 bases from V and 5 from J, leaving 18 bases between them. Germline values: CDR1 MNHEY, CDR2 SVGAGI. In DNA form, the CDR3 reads TGTGCCAGCAGTACCACTAAGATGGAGCGGGAGACCCAGTACTTC. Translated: CASSTTKMERETQYF.

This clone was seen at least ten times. The CDR3 nucleotides read TGCGCCAGCAGCTTGGCCGAATCTACCCAGGGGAATTCACCCCTCCACTTT. Its protein is CASSLAESTQGNSPLHF. The chain combines TRBV5-1 with TRBJ1-6; D is possibly TRBD1 (6 bases). Germline CDR1 reads SGHRS; CDR2 reads YFSETQ. There are 17 residues in the CDR3. V was cut by 0 bases and J by 7 bases, with 17 bases left in between.

CDR3 nucleotides: TGTGCCAGCCGCCAGGGGAGGACTGAAGCTTTCTTT. Protein sequence: CASRQGRTEAFF. The chain combines TRBV6-2 or TRBV6-3 with TRBJ1-1, with D possibly TRBD1 on 6 matching bases. CDR1 and CDR2 from the germline V gene are MNHEY and SVGEGT. Trimming pared 8 bases from V and 5 bases from J, leaving 12 bases between. The CDR3 runs to 12 residues.

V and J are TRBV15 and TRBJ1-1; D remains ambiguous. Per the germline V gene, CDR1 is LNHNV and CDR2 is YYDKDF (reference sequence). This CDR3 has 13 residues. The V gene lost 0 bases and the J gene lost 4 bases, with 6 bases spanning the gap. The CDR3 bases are TGTGCCACCAGCAGAGAGGGAGGCACTGAAGCTTTCTTT. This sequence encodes CATSREGGTEAFF.

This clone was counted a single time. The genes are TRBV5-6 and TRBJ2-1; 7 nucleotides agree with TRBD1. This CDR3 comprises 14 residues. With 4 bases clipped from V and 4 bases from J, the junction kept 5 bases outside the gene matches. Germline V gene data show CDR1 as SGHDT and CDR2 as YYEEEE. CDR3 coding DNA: TGTGCCAGCAGCAGACAGGGAACTTACAATGAGCAGTTCTTC. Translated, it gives CASSRQGTYNEQFF.

The CDR3 here is CASSQEGGAWEEQFF. In DNA, the CDR3 is TGTGCCAGCAGCCAAGAAGGGGGGGCGTGGGAAGAGCAGTTCTTC. V and J are TRBV3-1 (or the pseudogene TRBV3-2) and TRBJ2-1; a weak D match, TRBD2 (7 bases). Germline-derived CDR1 and CDR2 are LGHDT and YNNKEL (reference sequence). The CDR3 runs to 15 residues. Deletions cut 0 bases from V and 10 bases from J, with 16 bases between.

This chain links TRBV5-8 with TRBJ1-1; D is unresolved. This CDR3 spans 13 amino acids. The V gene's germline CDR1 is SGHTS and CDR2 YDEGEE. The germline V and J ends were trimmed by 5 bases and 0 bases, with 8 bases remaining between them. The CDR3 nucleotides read TGTGCCAGCAGGCTACTAATGAACACTGAAGCTTTCTTT. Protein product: CASRLLMNTEAFF. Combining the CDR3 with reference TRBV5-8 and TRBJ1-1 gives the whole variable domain EAGVTQSPTHLIKTRGQQATLRCSPISGHTSVYWYQQALGLGLQFLLWYDEGEERNRGNFPPRFSGRQFPNYSSELNVNALELEDSALYLCASRLLMNTEAFFGQGTRLTVV.

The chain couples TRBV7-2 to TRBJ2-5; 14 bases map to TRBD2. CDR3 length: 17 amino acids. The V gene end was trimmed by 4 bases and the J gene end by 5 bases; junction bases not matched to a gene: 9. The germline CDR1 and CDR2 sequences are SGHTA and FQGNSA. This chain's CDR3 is CASSSGLAGGLGETQYF. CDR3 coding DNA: TGTGCCAGCAGCTCAGGACTAGCGGGGGGCCTGGGTGAGACCCAGTACTTC.

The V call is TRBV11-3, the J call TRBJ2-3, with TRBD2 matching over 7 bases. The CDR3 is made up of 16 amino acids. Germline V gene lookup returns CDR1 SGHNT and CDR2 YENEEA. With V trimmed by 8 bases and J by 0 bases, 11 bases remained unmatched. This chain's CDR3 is CASGHGGTSSTDTQYF. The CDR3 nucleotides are TGTGCCAGCGGCCACGGGGGGACCTCTAGCACAGATACGCAGTATTTT. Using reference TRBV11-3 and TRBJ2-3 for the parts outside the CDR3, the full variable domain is EAGVVQSPRYKIIEKKQPVAFWCNPISGHNTLYWYLQNLGQGPELLIRYENEEAVDDSQLPKDRFSAERLKGVDSTLKIQPAELGDSAVYLCASGHGGTSSTDTQYFGPGTRLTVL.

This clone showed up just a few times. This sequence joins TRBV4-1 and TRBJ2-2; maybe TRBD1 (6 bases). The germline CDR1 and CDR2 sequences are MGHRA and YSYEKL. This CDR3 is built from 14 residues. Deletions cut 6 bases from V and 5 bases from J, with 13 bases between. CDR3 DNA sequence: TGCGCCAGCAGTCTCGTACAGGGAACCGGGGAGCTGTTTTTT. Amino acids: CASSLVQGTGELFF.

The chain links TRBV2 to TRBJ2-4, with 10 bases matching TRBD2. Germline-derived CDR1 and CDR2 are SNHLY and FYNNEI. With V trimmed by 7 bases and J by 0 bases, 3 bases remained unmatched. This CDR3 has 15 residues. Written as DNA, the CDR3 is TGTGCCAGCACTAGCGGGGGCCTAGCCAAAAACATTCAGTACTTC. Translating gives CASTSGGLAKNIQYF. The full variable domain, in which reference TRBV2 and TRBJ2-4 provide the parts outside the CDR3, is EPEVTQTPSHQVTQMGQEVILRCVPISNHLYFYWYRQILGQKVEFLVSFYNNEISEKSEIFDDQFSVERPDGSNFTLKIRSTKLEDSAMYFCASTSGGLAKNIQYFGAGTRLSVL.